Each of the 32 T cell receptor beta chains below was sequenced from the same sample in a study of regulatory T cells in long-lasting Graves disease. Time point given: newly diagnosed GD, antithyroid drugs for less than 3 months. Construction of the TCR library relied on RNA isolated from PBMCs. For TCR beta, libraries came from iRepertoire HTBI primers and Arm-PCR of CDR3 regions. MiXCR, applied by TCRdb to the multiplex PCR reads, yields one record per CDR3 protein. The top ten hold approximately 19% of the sample, which has roughly 360,000 distinct CDR3 sequences, about 10% seen once. The data also belong to a second study, concerning T cells in Graves' hyperthyroidism and ophthalmopathy.

The sample consisted of peripheral blood mononuclear cells (PBMCs), taken at new diagnosis, from a patient treated with antithyroid drugs. These receptors all stem from a woman younger than 35 with Graves disease.

This clonotype was seen repeatedly, ten times or more. The chain employs TRBV28 and TRBJ1-5; D gene unclear. Germline loops: CDR1 MDHEN, CDR2 SYDVKM. The CDR3 loop spans 15 amino acids. V lost 7 bases and J lost 0, with 13 bases in between. In DNA, the CDR3 is TGTGCCAGCACCAGACGGGGTTATAGCAATCAGCCCCAGCATTTT. Protein: CASTRRGYSNQPQHF.

This clonotype was counted at least ten times. This chain connects TRBV11-1 to TRBJ1-1, with D hard to call. This CDR3 is 14 amino acids long. The V end lost 4 bases, the J end lost 0 bases, and 9 bases lay between the germline ends. Germline lookup yields CDR1 SGHAT and CDR2 FQDESV (reference sequence). In DNA form, the CDR3 reads TGTGCCAGCAGCTCACCCTCAATGAACACTGAAGCTTTCTTT. Amino acids: CASSSPSMNTEAFF.

This clonotype has a handful of counts. The chain carries TRBV5-6 and TRBJ2-1; 14 nucleotides match TRBD2. The end of the DNA aligns better with TRBJ2-5, so the J call may be wrong. CDR3 size: 14 residues. The germline CDR1 and CDR2 sequences are SGHDT and YYEEEE. CDR3 nucleotides: TGTGCCAGCAGCAGGACTAGCGGGGGGGAGACCCAGTACTTC. Translated: CASSRTSGGETQYF.

This clonotype was picked up many times. The chain recombines TRBV11-2 with TRBJ2-2; 8 positions agree with TRBD1. The length of the CDR3 is 16 residues. CDR1 and CDR2 (germline): SGHAT, FQNNGV. Trimming cost V 5 bases and J 2 bases; bases outside gene matches: 7. The CDR3 nucleotides read TGTGCCAGCAGCAGACTCGACAGGGGAAACACCGGGGAGCTGTTTTTT. This codes for CASSRLDRGNTGELFF.

This chain's CDR3 is CASSYTFTGNTIYF. The CDR3 DNA reads TGTGCCAGCAGTTATACGTTTACTGGAAACACCATATATTTT. The rearrangement uses TRBV6-9 and TRBJ1-3; no clear D. This CDR3 is built from 14 residues. From germline, CDR1 is MNHGY and CDR2 SVAAGI. Between the trimmed V and J ends, which lost 2 bases and 2 bases, there was a span of 7 bases.

This clonotype was counted at least ten times. V and J are TRBV12-5 and TRBJ2-5; no reliable D call. The length of the CDR3 is 13 residues. Germline loops: CDR1 LGHNT, CDR2 FRNRAP. V was trimmed by 3 bases and J by 1 base, leaving 6 bases between them. This chain's CDR3 is CASGFSVQETQYF. The CDR3 DNA reads as TGTGCTAGTGGTTTCTCGGTCCAAGAGACCCAGTACTTC.

The chain carries TRBV6-1 and TRBJ2-1; tentative D call: TRBD2 (6 bases). Germline V lookup: CDR1 MNHNS, CDR2 SASEGT. V lost 6 bases and J lost 8, with 14 bases in between. The CDR3 is made up of 13 amino acids. CDR3 region: CASRNRLGDEQFF. In DNA form, the CDR3 reads TGTGCCAGCAGAAACCGACTAGGAGATGAGCAGTTCTTC.

This clonotype was seen many times. The gene calls are TRBV30 and TRBJ2-1; D not certain. Germline CDR1 reads GTSNPN; CDR2 reads SVGIG (reference sequence). This CDR3 spans 12 amino acids. The germline V and J ends were trimmed by 0 bases and 8 bases, with 8 bases remaining between them. The CDR3 DNA sequence: TGTGCCTGGAGTGTACTTCAGGATGAGCAGTTCTTC. Translating gives CAWSVLQDEQFF.

This clonotype was seen many times. The V gene is TRBV7-8, the J gene TRBJ2-1, with D perhaps matching TRBD1 (5 bases). CDR1 is SGHVS and CDR2 is FQNEAQ in the germline V gene. Trimming removed 5 bases at V and 0 bases at J, with 14 bases between. CDR3 length equals 16 residues. CDR3 protein: CASSPRQMSSYNEQFF. Written as DNA, the CDR3 is TGTGCCAGCAGCCCACGACAGATGAGCTCCTACAATGAGCAGTTCTTC.

This clonotype occurred many times. The genes are TRBV11-2 and TRBJ2-2; D may correspond to TRBD1 or TRBD2 (5 bases each). Germline CDR1 is SGHAT and CDR2 is FQNNGV. The CDR3 sequence is 15 residues long. Trimming pared 1 base from V and 3 bases from J, leaving 9 bases between. The CDR3 sequence: CASSLGRTHTGELFF. DNA for the CDR3: TGTGCCAGCAGCTTAGGGAGGACACACACCGGGGAGCTGTTTTTT.

The chain is built from TRBV15 and TRBJ1-2; 7 nucleotides align to TRBD1. Germline CDR1 reads LNHNV; CDR2 reads YYDKDF (reference sequence). Unmatched junction bases numbered 9, after V lost 9 bases and J lost 2 bases. The CDR3 covers 14 residues. CDR3 DNA: TGTGCCACGAGGCCACCGGGACAGAACTATGGCTACACCTTC. Amino acid sequence: CATRPPGQNYGYTF. Full variable domain (remainder filled in from reference TRBV15 and TRBJ1-2): DAMVIQNPRYQVTQFGKPVTLSCSQTLNHNVMYWYQQKSSQAPKLLFHYYDKDFNNEADTPDNFQSRRPNTSFCFLDIRSPGLGDTAMYLCATRPPGQNYGYTFGSGTRLTVV.

This clonotype came up many times. This rearrangement joins TRBV20-1 to TRBJ1-1; maybe TRBD1 (6 bases). Per the germline V gene, CDR1 is DFQATT and CDR2 is SNEGSKA (reference sequence). CDR3 size: 14 residues. V lost 6 bases to trimming and J lost 10 bases, with 24 bases between them. CDR3 nucleotide sequence: TGCAGTGCACGAGAGGGGGAGAGACTAGGTCGAGCTTTCTTT. This translates into CSAREGERLGRAFF.

This clonotype was counted many times. The V call is TRBV27, the J call TRBJ2-7; D is uncertain. This CDR3 is 13 amino acids long. The germline CDR1 and CDR2 sequences are MNHEY and SMNVEV (reference sequence). V lost 4 bases to trimming and J lost 7 bases, with 14 bases between them. Here the CDR3 DNA reads TGTGCCAGCAGTTCCTACTTAGGTCGAGAGCAGTACTTC. It translates to CASSSYLGREQYF.

This clonotype has just a few counts. The J gene is TRBJ2-7, the V gene TRBV12-3 or TRBV12-4, with 9 bases lining up with TRBD2. The CDR3 has 15 amino acids. With V trimmed by 3 bases and J by 6 bases, 9 bases remained unmatched. The CDR3 loop is CASSFFAGGPSEQYF. In nucleotides, the CDR3 is TGTGCCAGCAGTTTTTTTGCGGGAGGGCCTAGCGAGCAGTACTTC.

V is TRBV4-3 and J is TRBJ2-1, with 15 bases that match TRBD2. This CDR3 region has 17 residues. The ends lost 3 bases at V and 9 bases at J; junction bases unmatched: 9. Germline CDR1 and CDR2: LGHNA and YSLEER. CDR3 sequence reads: CASSQWTSGRAGIEQFF. The CDR3 nucleotides read TGCGCCAGCAGCCAGTGGACTAGCGGGAGGGCCGGGATTGAGCAGTTCTTC.

This clonotype was observed a few times. The CDR3 DNA follows: TGTGCCAGCAGCCCCATCGCGTCCAATGAGCAGTTCTTC. It is translated as CASSPIASNEQFF. The chain employs TRBV12-3 or TRBV12-4 and TRBJ2-1, with D unresolved. The V and J ends lost 6 bases and 6 bases respectively, with 12 bases between them. The CDR3 runs to 13 residues.

Only one count was recorded for this clonotype. Just one base apart from a much larger clone, this may be a read error. The V gene is TRBV11-2, the J gene TRBJ2-7; D ambiguous. Trimming cost V 3 bases and J 1 base, with 16 bases left between them. Germline CDR1 reads SGHAT; CDR2 reads FQNNGV. The CDR3 is made up of 16 amino acids. CDR3 DNA: TGTGCCAGCAGCTTCGGAGTGGGTTGGAGATCCTACGAGCAGTACTTC. Translation: CASSFGVGWRSYEQYF.

This clonotype appeared many times. V gene TRBV7-2 combines with J gene TRBJ1-2; no definite D call. The germline CDR1 and CDR2 sequences are SGHTA and FQGNSA. The CDR3 length is 14 residues. Between the trimmed V and J ends, which lost 2 bases and 8 bases, there was a span of 15 bases. The CDR3 nucleotides are TGTGCCAGCAGCTTACAGTCCCAGGCGGGGGGCTACACCTTC. This gives the protein CASSLQSQAGGYTF.

This clonotype was detected a few times. The chain carries TRBV7-8 and TRBJ1-4, with unresolved D. From germline, CDR1 is SGHVS and CDR2 FQNEAQ. The CDR3 totals 11 residues. V lost 3 bases and J lost 10, with 6 bases in between. The CDR3 is CASSFRGKLFF. CDR3 nucleotide sequence: TGTGCCAGCAGCTTCCGGGGAAAACTGTTTTTT.

This clonotype has a single count. The J gene is TRBJ1-1, the V gene TRBV19, with D unclear. The V gene lost 3 bases and the J gene lost 3 bases, with 8 bases spanning the gap. Germline lookup yields CDR1 LNHDA and CDR2 SQIVND (reference sequence). This CDR3 region has 13 residues. CDR3 sequence: CASSIWMDTEAFF. The CDR3, as DNA: TGTGCCAGTAGTATTTGGATGGACACTGAAGCTTTCTTT.

This clonotype has a handful of counts. The genes are TRBV7-2 and TRBJ1-1, with TRBD1 matching over 10 bases. The CDR3 is made up of 18 amino acids. Germline V gene sequence: CDR1 SGHTA, CDR2 FQGNSA. The junction had 13 bases not matched to a gene; V was cut back by 5 bases and J by 1 base. CDR3 sequence (DNA): TGTGCCAGCAGCCAATACTTTAAGACAGGGGGCCGGAACACTGAAGCTTTCTTT. As protein: CASSQYFKTGGRNTEAFF.

This clonotype was counted at least ten times. The chain couples TRBV7-2 to TRBJ2-2, with 9 bases matching TRBD2. The V segment lost 1 base and the J segment 6 bases; nucleotides outside the gene matches: 6. Looked up from germline, CDR1 is SGHTA and CDR2 is FQGNSA. The CDR3 totals 16 residues. CDR3 residues: CASSLERRGGPGELFF. The CDR3 coding sequence is TGTGCCAGCAGCTTAGAGAGGCGGGGGGGACCCGGGGAGCTGTTTTTT.

Ten or more counts support this clonotype. DNA for the CDR3: TGTGCCAGCAGCTTATCGCAGAGGGGTCATGAGCAGTTCTTC. As protein: CASSLSQRGHEQFF. V usage is TRBV7-3 and J usage is TRBJ2-1; D may be TRBD1 or TRBD2 (5 bases each). The V and J ends lost 2 bases and 8 bases respectively, with 13 bases between them. This CDR3 has 14 residues. Germline V CDR1 and CDR2: SGHTA, FQGTGA.

This clonotype was found many times. This sequence joins TRBV20-1 and TRBJ2-3; the D gene is possibly TRBD1 (6 bases). Germline V lookup: CDR1 DFQATT, CDR2 SNEGSKA (reference sequence). This CDR3 spans 19 amino acids. The V and J ends lost 0 bases and 6 bases respectively, with 28 bases between them. The CDR3 spells CSARDLGDPGGRGTDTQYF. DNA of the CDR3: TGCAGTGCTAGAGATTTGGGCGATCCTGGGGGCAGAGGAACGGATACGCAGTATTTT.

This clonotype has only a few counts. The chain is built from TRBV7-2 and TRBJ1-1; no reliable D call. Per the germline V gene, CDR1 is SGHTA and CDR2 is FQGNSA. V was cut by 5 bases and J by 5 bases, with 15 bases left in between. The CDR3 has 14 amino acids. Here the CDR3 reads CASSPGLGGTEAFF. CDR3 coding DNA: TGTGCCAGCAGCCCTGGACTTGGAGGGACTGAAGCTTTCTTT. Full variable domain (missing parts from reference TRBV7-2 and TRBJ1-1): GAGVSQSPSNKVTEKGKDVELRCDPISGHTALYWYRQSLGQGLEFLIYFQGNSAPDKSGLPSDRFSAERTGGSVSTLTIQRTQQEDSAVYLCASSPGLGGTEAFFGQGTRLTVV.

V is TRBV3-1 and J is TRBJ2-1; D possibly uses TRBD1 or TRBD2 (5 bases each). CDR3 length equals 16 residues. Germline V gene lookup returns CDR1 LGHDT and CDR2 YNNKEL (reference sequence). V was cut by 1 base and J by 2 bases, with 12 bases left in between. The CDR3 sequence is CASSQVWGMTYNEQFF. The CDR3 nucleotides read TGTGCCAGCAGCCAAGTGTGGGGGATGACCTACAATGAGCAGTTCTTC.

The sample holds many counts of this clonotype. The rearrangement uses TRBV30 and TRBJ1-5; D not resolved. Trimming took 0 bases from V and 6 from J, leaving 9 bases between them. The CDR3 extends over 13 amino acids. CDR1 is GTSNPN and CDR2 is SVGIG in the germline V gene (reference sequence). The CDR3 region is CAWSVRSRQPQHF. For the CDR3, the DNA is TGTGCCTGGAGTGTTCGTTCTCGTCAGCCCCAGCATTTT.

This clonotype has ten or more counts. The chain is built from TRBV7-8 and TRBJ2-7; D is perhaps TRBD1 (6 bases). The V gene lost 5 bases and the J gene lost 2 bases, with 16 bases spanning the gap. The CDR3 is made up of 15 amino acids. Germline V lookup: CDR1 SGHVS, CDR2 FQNEAQ. Here the CDR3 DNA reads TGTGCCAGCAGCCATCCAGGGGAGACGCCCTACGAGCAGTACTTC. Protein: CASSHPGETPYEQYF.

This clonotype was seen many times. V gene TRBV27 combines with J gene TRBJ1-4; TRBD1 is a possible D gene (5 bases). This CDR3 spans 15 amino acids. Trimming removed 1 base at V and 7 bases at J, with 13 bases between. CDR1 and CDR2 (germline): MNHEY, SMNVEV (reference sequence). The CDR3 DNA reads TGTGCCAGCAGTTTATACGGGGGGTTAGGTGAAAAACTGTTTTTT. Amino acid sequence: CASSLYGGLGEKLFF.

On this clonotype itself: A much more abundant neighbour one base away suggests this may be a read error. V usage is TRBV5-1 and J usage is TRBJ2-3; weak D call: TRBD2 (5 bases). CDR1 and CDR2 from the germline V gene are SGHRS and YFSETQ. This CDR3 comprises 15 residues. V was cut by 2 bases and J by 1 base, with 11 bases left in between. This chain's CDR3 is CASSFGVTGTDTQYF. The CDR3 coding sequence is TGCGCCAGCAGCTTCGGGGTGACTGGCACAGATACGCAGTATTTT.

Many counts were recorded for this clonotype. CDR3 protein: CASRNIEDTEAFF. CDR3 DNA sequence: TGTGCCAGCAGAAACATCGAGGACACTGAAGCTTTCTTT. The chain joins TRBV27 to TRBJ1-1, with D uncertain. CDR3 length: 13 amino acids. Trimming stripped 6 bases from V and 3 bases from J, with 11 bases between. Germline CDR1 is MNHEY and CDR2 is SMNVEV (reference sequence).

There are many counts of this clonotype. The genes are TRBV12-3 or TRBV12-4 and TRBJ1-1, with 7 bases lining up with TRBD1. The ends lost 3 bases at V and 10 bases at J; junction bases unmatched: 5. The CDR3 spans 12 residues. CDR3 sequence (DNA): TGTGCCAGCAGTTTCCGGACAGGAGGAGCTTTCTTT. This translates into CASSFRTGGAFF.